The sequence of this TCR beta chain was determined in a study of graft-versus-host responses after intestinal transplantation. Study as a whole: For about three years after anti-thymocyte globulin induction, all recipients took tacrolimus and steroids.

Study-level findings and limits: Among circulating GvH clones, peak levels were associated with early post-transplant declines in HvG clones. Individuals who had graft-donor T cell macrochimerism had allografts that showed high graft-versus-host to host-versus-graft clonal ratios. Researchers found GvH clones in recipient marrow, and some showed up first in ileum or blood.

Turning to this clone: Its antigen is not identified.

Only in-frame clones appear in the TCRdb table, and some are missing; sequencing was by immunoSEQ multiplex PCR. The profile shows about 47,000 clones, 85% to 95% of them singletons. The specimen was PBMCs, collected around 790 days after a first intestinal transplant, on the day of a second. This sequence was found in a human patient who received an intestinal transplant, so some T cells may come from the graft donor.

This CDR3 reads CASSWDRTLGHTQYF. The CDR3 nucleotides are TGTGCCAGCAGCTGGGACAGGACGCTCGGTCATACGCAGTATTTT. The rearrangement links TRBV5-6 to TRBJ2-3; 8 nucleotides agree with TRBD1. In germline, CDR1 is SGHDT, CDR2 YYEEEE. The length of the CDR3 is 15 residues. Unmatched junction bases numbered 10, after V lost 3 bases and J lost 7 bases.